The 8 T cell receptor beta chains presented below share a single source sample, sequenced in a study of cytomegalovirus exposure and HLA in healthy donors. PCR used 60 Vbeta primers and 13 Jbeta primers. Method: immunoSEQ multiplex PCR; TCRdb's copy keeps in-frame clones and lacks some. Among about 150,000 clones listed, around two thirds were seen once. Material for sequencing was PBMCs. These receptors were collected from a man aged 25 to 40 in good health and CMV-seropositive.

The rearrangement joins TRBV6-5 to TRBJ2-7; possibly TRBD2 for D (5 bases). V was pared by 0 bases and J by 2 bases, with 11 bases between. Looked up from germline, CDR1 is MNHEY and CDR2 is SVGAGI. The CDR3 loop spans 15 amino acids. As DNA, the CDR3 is TGTGCCAGCAGTTACTCATGGGAGAAAACCTACGAGCAGTACTTC. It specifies CASSYSWEKTYEQYF.

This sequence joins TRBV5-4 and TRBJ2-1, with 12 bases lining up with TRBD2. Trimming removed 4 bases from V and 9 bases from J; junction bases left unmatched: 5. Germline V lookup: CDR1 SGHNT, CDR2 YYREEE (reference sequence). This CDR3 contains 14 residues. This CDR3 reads CASSLAGGRLEQFF. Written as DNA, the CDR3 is TGTGCCAGCAGCCTAGCGGGAGGGCGCCTTGAGCAGTTCTTC.

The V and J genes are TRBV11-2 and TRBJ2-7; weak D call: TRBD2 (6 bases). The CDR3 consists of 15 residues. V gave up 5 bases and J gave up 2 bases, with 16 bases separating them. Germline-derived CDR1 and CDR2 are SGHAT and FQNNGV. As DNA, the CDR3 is TGTGCCAGCAGCGGCGGGACTTTAAACACCTACGAGCAGTACTTC. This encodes CASSGGTLNTYEQYF.

The CDR3 spells CASSIISGVGSDTEAFF. Written as DNA, the CDR3 is TGTGCCAGTAGTATAATCTCAGGGGTTGGTTCGGACACTGAAGCTTTCTTT. The rearrangement uses TRBV19 and TRBJ1-1, with D possibly being TRBD1 (6 bases). This CDR3 has 17 amino acids. CDR1 and CDR2 (germline): LNHDA, SQIVND (reference sequence). Trimming pared 2 bases from V and 3 bases from J, leaving 19 bases between.

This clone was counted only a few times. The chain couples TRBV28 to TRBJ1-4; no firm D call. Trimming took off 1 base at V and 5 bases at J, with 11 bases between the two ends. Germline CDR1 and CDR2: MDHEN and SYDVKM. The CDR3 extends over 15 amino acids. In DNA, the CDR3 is TGTGCCAGCAGTTTATTGCGAGGTAGAAATGAAAAACTGTTTTTT. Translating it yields CASSLLRGRNEKLFF.

Written as DNA, the CDR3 is TGTGCCAGCAGCCTAATAGGGGGCACTGAAGCTTTCTTT. Translation: CASSLIGGTEAFF. The V and J genes are TRBV25-1 and TRBJ1-1; a weak D match, TRBD1 (6 bases). The length of the CDR3 is 13 residues. Trimming took 6 bases from V and 4 from J, leaving 12 bases between them. Per the germline V gene, CDR1 is MGHDK and CDR2 is SYGVNS.

The CDR3: CASSLALSGQGNQPQHF. CDR3 sequence (DNA): TGTGCCAGCAGCTTAGCGCTTTCGGGACAGGGCAATCAGCCCCAGCATTTT. The V and J genes are TRBV7-8 and TRBJ1-5; 8 bases line up with TRBD1. The V gene end was trimmed by 0 bases and the J gene end by 2 bases; junction bases not matched to a gene: 6. Germline CDR1 and CDR2: SGHVS and FQNEAQ. This CDR3 has 17 amino acids. Full variable domain (remainder filled in from reference TRBV7-8 and TRBJ1-5): GAGVSQSPRYKVAKRGQDVALRCDPISGHVSLFWYQQALGQGPEFLTYFQNEAQLDKSGLPSDRFFAERPEGSVSTLKIQRTQQEDSAVYLCASSLALSGQGNQPQHFGDGTRLSIL.

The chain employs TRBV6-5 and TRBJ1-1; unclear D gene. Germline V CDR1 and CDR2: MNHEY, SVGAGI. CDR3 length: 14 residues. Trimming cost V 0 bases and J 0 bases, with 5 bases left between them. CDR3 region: CASSYSRVNTEAFF. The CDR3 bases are TGTGCCAGCAGTTACTCGCGGGTGAACACTGAAGCTTTCTTT.